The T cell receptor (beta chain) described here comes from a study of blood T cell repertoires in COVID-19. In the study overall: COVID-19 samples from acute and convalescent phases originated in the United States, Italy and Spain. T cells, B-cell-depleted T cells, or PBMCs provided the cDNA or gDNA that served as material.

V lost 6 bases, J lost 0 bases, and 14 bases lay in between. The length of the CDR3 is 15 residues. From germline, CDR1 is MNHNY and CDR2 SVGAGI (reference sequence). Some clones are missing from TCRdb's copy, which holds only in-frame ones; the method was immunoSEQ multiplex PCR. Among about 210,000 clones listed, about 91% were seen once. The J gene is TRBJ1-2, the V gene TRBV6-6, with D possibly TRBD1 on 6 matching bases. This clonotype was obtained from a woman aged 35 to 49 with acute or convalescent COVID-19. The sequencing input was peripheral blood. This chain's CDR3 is CASSSFGQPNYGYTF. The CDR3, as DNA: TGTGCCAGCAGCTCATTCGGACAGCCTAACTATGGCTACACCTTC.